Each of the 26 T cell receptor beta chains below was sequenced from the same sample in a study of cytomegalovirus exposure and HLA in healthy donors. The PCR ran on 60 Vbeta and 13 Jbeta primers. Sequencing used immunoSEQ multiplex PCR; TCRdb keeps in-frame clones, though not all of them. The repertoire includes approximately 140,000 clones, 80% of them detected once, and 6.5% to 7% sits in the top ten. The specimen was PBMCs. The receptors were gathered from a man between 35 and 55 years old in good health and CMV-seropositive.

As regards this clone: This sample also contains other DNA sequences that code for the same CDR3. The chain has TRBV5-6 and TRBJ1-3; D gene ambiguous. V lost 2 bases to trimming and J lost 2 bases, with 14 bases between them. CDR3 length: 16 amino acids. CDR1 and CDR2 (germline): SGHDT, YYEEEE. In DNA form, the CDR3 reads TGTGCCAGCAGCTTACGTCCGGGGTGGACTGGAAACACCATATATTTT. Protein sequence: CASSLRPGWTGNTIYF. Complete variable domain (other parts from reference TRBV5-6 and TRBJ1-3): DAGVTQSPTHLIKTRGQQVTLRCSPKSGHDTVSWYQQALGQGPQFIFQYYEEEERQRGNFPDRFSGHQFPNYSSELNVNALLLGDSALYLCASSLRPGWTGNTIYFGEGSWLTVV.

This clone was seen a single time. The CDR3 here is CASSLVVGGLGQYF. CDR3 nucleotides: TGTGCCAGCAGTTTAGTCGTAGGAGGGTTGGGGCAGTACTTC. The chain has TRBV28 and TRBJ2-7, with D perhaps matching TRBD2 (6 bases). Trimming pared 2 bases from V and 9 bases from J, leaving 17 bases between. From germline, CDR1 is MDHEN and CDR2 SYDVKM. The CDR3 totals 14 residues. The variable domain in full, completed from reference TRBV28 and TRBJ2-7, reads DVKVTQSSRYLVKRTGEKVFLECVQDMDHENMFWYRQDPGLGLRLIYFSYDVKMKEKGDIPEGYSVSREKKERFSLILESASTNQTSMYLCASSLVVGGLGQYFGPGTRLTVT.

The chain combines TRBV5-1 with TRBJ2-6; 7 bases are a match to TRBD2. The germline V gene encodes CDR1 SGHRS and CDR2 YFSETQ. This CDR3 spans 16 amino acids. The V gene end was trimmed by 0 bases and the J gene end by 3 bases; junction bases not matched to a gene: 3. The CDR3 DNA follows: TGCGCCAGCAGCTTGGAGGCGGGGGTTGGGGCCAACGTCCTGACTTTC. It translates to CASSLEAGVGANVLTF.

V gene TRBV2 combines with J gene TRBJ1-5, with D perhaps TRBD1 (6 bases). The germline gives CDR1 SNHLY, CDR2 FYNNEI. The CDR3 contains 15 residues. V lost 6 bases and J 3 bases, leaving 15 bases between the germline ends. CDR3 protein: CASRAGATPNQPQHF. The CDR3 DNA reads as TGTGCCAGCAGGGCAGGGGCCACACCCAATCAGCCCCAGCATTTT.

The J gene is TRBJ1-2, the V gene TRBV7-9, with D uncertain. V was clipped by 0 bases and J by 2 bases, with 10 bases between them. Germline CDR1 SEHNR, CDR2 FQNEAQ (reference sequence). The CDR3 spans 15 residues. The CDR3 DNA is TGTGCCAGCAGCTTAGCGTGGGAGGAAAACTATGGCTACACCTTC. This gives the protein CASSLAWEENYGYTF.

The chain's CDR3 is CASSQSRDREETQYF. CDR3 sequence (DNA): TGCGCCAGCAGTCAATCGAGGGACAGGGAAGAGACCCAGTACTTC. The rearrangement uses TRBV23-1 and TRBJ2-5; 9 bases are a match to TRBD1. TRBV23-1 is given ORF status, its function remaining uncertain. This CDR3 has 15 residues. The V gene end was trimmed by 0 bases and the J gene end by 3 bases; junction bases not matched to a gene: 2.

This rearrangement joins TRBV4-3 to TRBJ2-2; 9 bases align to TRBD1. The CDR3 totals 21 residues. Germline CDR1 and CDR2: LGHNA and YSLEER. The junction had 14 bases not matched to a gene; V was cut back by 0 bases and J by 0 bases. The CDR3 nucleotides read TGCGCCAGCAGCCAAGATGAATGGTGGGACAGGGCCAAGCCGAACACCGGGGAGCTGTTTTTT. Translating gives CASSQDEWWDRAKPNTGELFF.

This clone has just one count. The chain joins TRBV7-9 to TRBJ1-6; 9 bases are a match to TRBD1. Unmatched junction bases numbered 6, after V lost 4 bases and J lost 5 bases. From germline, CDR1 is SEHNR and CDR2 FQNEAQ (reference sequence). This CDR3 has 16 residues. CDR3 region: CASSSRQGVHNSPLHF. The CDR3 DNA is TGTGCCAGCAGCTCACGACAGGGGGTCCATAATTCACCCCTCCACTTT.

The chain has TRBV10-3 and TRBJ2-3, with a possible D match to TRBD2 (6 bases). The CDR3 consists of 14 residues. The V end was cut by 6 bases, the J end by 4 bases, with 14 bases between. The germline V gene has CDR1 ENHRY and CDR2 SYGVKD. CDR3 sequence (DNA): TGTGCCATCAGCCTGCTCGAGCGGGCAGATACGCAGTATTTT. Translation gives CAISLLERADTQYF.

CDR3 sequence: CASLNPSRDTYEQYF. In DNA, the CDR3 is TGTGCCAGCCTCAACCCGTCCAGGGACACCTACGAGCAGTACTTC. This chain uses TRBV2 with TRBJ2-7, with D perhaps matching TRBD1 (6 bases). The CDR3 totals 15 residues. Germline assignment: CDR1 SNHLY and CDR2 FYNNEI. V shed 8 bases and J shed 2 bases, with 19 bases lying between them.

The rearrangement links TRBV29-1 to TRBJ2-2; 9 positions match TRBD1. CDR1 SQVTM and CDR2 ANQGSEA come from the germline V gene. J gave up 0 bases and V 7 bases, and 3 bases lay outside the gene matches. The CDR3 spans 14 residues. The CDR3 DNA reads TGCAGCGCCCACAGGGGGCCGAACACCGGGGAGCTGTTTTTT. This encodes CSAHRGPNTGELFF.

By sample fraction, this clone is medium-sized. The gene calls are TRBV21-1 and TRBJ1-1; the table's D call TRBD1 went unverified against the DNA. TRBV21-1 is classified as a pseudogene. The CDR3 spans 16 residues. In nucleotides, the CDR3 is TGTGCCAGCAGCAAAGAAACAGGGGCTGTATACACTGAAGCTTTCTTT. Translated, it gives CASSKETGAVYTEAFF.

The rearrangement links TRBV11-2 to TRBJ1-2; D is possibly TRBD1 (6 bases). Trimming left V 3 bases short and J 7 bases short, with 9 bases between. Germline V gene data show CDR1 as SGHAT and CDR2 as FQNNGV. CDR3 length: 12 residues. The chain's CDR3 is CASSFRGGGYTF. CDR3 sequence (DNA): TGTGCCAGCAGCTTCAGGGGCGGTGGCTACACCTTC.

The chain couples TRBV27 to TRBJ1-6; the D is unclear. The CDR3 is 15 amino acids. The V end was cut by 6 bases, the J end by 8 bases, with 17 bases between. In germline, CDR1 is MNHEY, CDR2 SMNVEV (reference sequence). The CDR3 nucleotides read TGTGCCAGCAGGGCGGGATATCCTACCGATTCACCCCTCCACTTT. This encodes CASRAGYPTDSPLHF.

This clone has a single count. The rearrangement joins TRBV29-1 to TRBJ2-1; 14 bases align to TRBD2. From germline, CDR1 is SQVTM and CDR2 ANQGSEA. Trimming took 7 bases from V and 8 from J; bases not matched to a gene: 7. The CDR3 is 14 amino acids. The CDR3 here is CSGGTSGSKYEQFF. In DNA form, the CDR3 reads TGCAGCGGCGGGACTAGCGGGAGTAAGTATGAGCAGTTCTTC.

In DNA form, the CDR3 reads TGTGCCAGCAGCCCGACAGGACAGTACGAGCAGTACTTC. Protein: CASSPTGQYEQYF. The genes are TRBV7-9 and TRBJ2-7, with TRBD1 as a possible D gene (6 bases). This CDR3 is built from 13 residues. Germline lookup yields CDR1 SEHNR and CDR2 FQNEAQ (reference sequence). Between the trimmed V and J ends, which lost 5 bases and 4 bases, there was a span of 12 bases. The variable domain in full, with the rest retrieved from reference TRBV7-9 and TRBJ2-7, is DTGVSQNPRHKITKRGQNVTFRCDPISEHNRLYWYRQTLGQGPEFLTYFQNEAQLEKSRLLSDRFSAERPKGSFSTLEIQRTEQGDSAMYLCASSPTGQYEQYFGPGTRLTVT.

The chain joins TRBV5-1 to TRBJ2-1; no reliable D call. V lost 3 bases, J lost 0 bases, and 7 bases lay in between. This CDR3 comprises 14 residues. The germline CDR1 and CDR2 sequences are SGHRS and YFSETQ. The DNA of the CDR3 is TGCGCCAGCAGCTATCGTAGCTCCTACAATGAGCAGTTCTTC. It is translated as CASSYRSSYNEQFF.

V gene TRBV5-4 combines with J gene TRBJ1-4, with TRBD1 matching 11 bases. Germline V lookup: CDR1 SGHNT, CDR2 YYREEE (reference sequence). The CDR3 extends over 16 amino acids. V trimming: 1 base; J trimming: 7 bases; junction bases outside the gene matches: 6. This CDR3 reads CASSLRIGTGGEKLFF. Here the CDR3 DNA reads TGTGCCAGCAGCTTGAGGATAGGGACAGGGGGTGAAAAACTGTTTTTT.

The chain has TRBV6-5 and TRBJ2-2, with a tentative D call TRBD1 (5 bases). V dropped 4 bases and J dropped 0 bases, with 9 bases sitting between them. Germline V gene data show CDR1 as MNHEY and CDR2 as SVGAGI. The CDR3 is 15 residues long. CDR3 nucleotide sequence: TGTGCCAGCAGTTCAAGGACAACGAACACCGGGGAGCTGTTTTTT. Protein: CASSSRTTNTGELFF.

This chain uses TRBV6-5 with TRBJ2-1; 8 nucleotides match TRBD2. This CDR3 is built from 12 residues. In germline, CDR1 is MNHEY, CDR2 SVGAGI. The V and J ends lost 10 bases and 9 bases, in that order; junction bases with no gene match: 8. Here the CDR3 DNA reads TGTGCCATACAAAGTCTAGCGGGTGAGCAGTTCTTC. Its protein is CAIQSLAGEQFF.

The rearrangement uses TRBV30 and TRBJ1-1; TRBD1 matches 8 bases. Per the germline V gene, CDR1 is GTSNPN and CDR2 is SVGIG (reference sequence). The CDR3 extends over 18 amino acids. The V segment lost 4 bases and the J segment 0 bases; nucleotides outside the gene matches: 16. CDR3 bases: TGTGCCTGGAACCTGGAGGGGGCTCTGGGACAGGTGAACACTGAAGCTTTCTTT. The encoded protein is CAWNLEGALGQVNTEAFF. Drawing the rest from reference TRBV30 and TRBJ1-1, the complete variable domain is SQTIHQWPATLVQPVGSPLSLECTVEGTSNPNLYWYRQAAGRGLQLLFYSVGIGQISSEVPQNLSASRPQDRQFILSSKKLLLSDSGFYLCAWNLEGALGQVNTEAFFGQGTRLTVV.

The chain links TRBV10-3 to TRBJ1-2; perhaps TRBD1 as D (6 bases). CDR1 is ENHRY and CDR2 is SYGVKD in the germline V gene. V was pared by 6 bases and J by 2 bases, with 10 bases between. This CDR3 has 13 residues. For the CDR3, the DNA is TGTGCCATCAGCTCAGGGGAAAACTATGGCTACACCTTC. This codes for CAISSGENYGYTF.

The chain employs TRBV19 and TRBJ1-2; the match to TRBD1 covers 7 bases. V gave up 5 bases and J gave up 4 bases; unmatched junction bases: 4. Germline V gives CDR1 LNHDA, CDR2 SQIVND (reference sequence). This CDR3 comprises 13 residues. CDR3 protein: CASSPGTVYGYTF. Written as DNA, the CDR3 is TGTGCCAGTAGTCCCGGGACAGTCTATGGCTACACCTTC.

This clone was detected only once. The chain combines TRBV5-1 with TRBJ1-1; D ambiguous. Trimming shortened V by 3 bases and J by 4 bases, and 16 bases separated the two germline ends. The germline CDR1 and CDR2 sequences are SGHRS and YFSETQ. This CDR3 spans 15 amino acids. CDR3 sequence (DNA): TGCGCCAGCAGCTCGCTCTATGGACGGGGCACTGAAGCTTTCTTT. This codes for CASSSLYGRGTEAFF.

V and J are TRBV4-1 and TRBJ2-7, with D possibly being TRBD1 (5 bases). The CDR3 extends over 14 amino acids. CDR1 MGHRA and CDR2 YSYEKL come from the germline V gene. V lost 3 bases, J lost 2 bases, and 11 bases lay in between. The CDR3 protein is CASSQVDTTYEQYF. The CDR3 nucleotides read TGCGCCAGCAGCCAGGTGGACACTACCTACGAGCAGTACTTC.

The CDR3 loop reads CAWGLGTSGRETQYF. The CDR3 nucleotides read TGTGCCTGGGGACTTGGGACTAGCGGGAGGGAGACCCAGTACTTC. The chain employs TRBV30 and TRBJ2-5, with 15 bases aligning to TRBD2. V trimming: 5 bases; J trimming: 5 bases; junction bases outside the gene matches: 6. CDR3 length: 15 residues. From germline, CDR1 is GTSNPN and CDR2 SVGIG (reference sequence).